This T cell receptor beta chain was obtained from a study of blood T cells in healthy people across ages. Primed by a sample-barcoded 5' primer and a J-beta primer mix, a second PCR proceeded for about 6 to 12 cycles. CDR3-containing paired-end reads numbered at least 2.5 million in each sample. In TCRdb, the 5' RACE reads were re-called with MiXCR into one record per CDR3 protein. The table shows 550,000 to 800,000 distinct CDR3 sequences, with under 25% occurring only once. Overall study results and limits: It was the long-lived donors that had more naive CD4+ cells and higher diversity than aged donors. PBMCs were not sorted, which prevented a conclusive comparison of naive versus antigen-experienced cells.

The table lists this clonotype with a few counts. Its cognate antigen is unknown. With V trimmed by 11 bases and J by 12 bases, 15 bases remained unmatched. The CDR3 is 12 residues long. Germline CDR1 and CDR2: KGHDR and SFDVKD. What was sequenced was blood. The V gene is TRBV24-1, the J gene TRBJ2-7; 7 bases match TRBD2. The receptor was isolated from a man aged 65 to 85 in good health. In DNA form, the CDR3 reads TGTGCCAACGGGACCAGCGGGACGGGGCTGTACTTC. It encodes CANGTSGTGLYF.